Listed here are 24 T cell receptor beta chains from one sample, sequenced in a study of breast tumors, draining lymph nodes, adjacent tissues. TCRdb itself ran the multiplex PCR reads through MiXCR, one entry per CDR3 protein. The sample records a few hundred thousand distinct CDR3 sequences, 34% being singletons. Axillary draining lymph nodes of breast cancer patients supplied the node samples. The source material was axillary lymph node tissue. The receptors shown here come from a female donor with breast cancer. Some clones in this sample may be carry-over from other donors' samples.

The CDR3 here is CASSFYSGMYDEQFF. For the CDR3, the DNA is TGTGCCAGCAGTTTTTATAGCGGGATGTACGATGAGCAGTTCTTC. The rearrangement links TRBV27 to TRBJ2-1; 8 bases are shared with TRBD2. There are 15 residues in the CDR3. V lost 3 bases and J lost 8; bases outside the gene matches: 9. CDR1 is MNHEY and CDR2 is SMNVEV in the germline V gene (reference sequence).

The chain couples TRBV20-1 to TRBJ1-6; D is unclear. This CDR3 spans 13 amino acids. V dropped 5 bases and J dropped 9 bases, with 14 bases sitting between them. From germline, CDR1 is DFQATT and CDR2 SNEGSKA (reference sequence). This CDR3 is CSASPGDSSPLHF. In DNA, the CDR3 is TGCAGTGCTTCGCCTGGGGATAGTTCACCCCTCCACTTT.

This clonotype has at least ten counts. The gene calls are TRBV10-3 and TRBJ2-5; 12 nucleotides agree with TRBD2. Germline CDR1 and CDR2: ENHRY and SYGVKD. Germline trimming cut 6 bases from V and 2 bases from J; bases unmatched to any gene: 4. The CDR3 spans 15 residues. CDR3 protein: CAISPGLAGQETQYF. DNA for the CDR3: TGTGCCATCAGCCCAGGACTAGCGGGGCAAGAGACCCAGTACTTC.

Turning to this clonotype: The junction does not match germline at one end; this may be a read error. The chain is built from TRBV11-3 and TRBJ2-5; D gene uncertain. Germline lookup yields CDR1 SGHNT and CDR2 YENEEA. The length of the CDR3 is 13 residues. CDR3 loop: CVSSLGPRETQYF. CDR3 nucleotides: TGTGTCAGCAGCTTAGGGCCGAGAGAGACCCAGTACTTC. The full variable domain, with the rest looked up from reference TRBV11-3 and TRBJ2-5, is EAGVVQSPRYKIIEKKQPVAFWCNPISGHNTLYWYLQNLGQGPELLIRYENEEAVDDSQLPKDRFSAERLKGVDSTLKIQPAELGDSAVYLCVSSLGPRETQYFGPGTRLLVL.

The sample holds many counts of this clonotype. This may arise from a read error, as a much more abundant clone is one base away. The rearrangement uses TRBV15 and TRBJ2-3; D uncertain. The V end was cut by 0 bases, the J end by 4 bases, with 5 bases between. From germline, CDR1 is LNHNV and CDR2 YYDKDF (reference sequence). CDR3 length: 13 residues. CDR3 coding DNA: TGTGCCACCAGCAGAGATCGGGCAGATACGCAGTATTTT. Its protein product is CATSRDRADTQYF.

The V gene is TRBV29-1, the J gene TRBJ1-1; D is unresolved. Germline CDR1 and CDR2: SQVTM and ANQGSEA. The CDR3 has 10 residues. Trimming left V 3 bases short and J 8 bases short, with 7 bases between. The CDR3 region is CSVDYVEAFF. CDR3 DNA sequence: TGCAGCGTTGATTATGTGGAAGCTTTCTTT.

This clonotype was observed at least ten times. This rearrangement joins TRBV7-2 to TRBJ2-1; D gene uncertain. The V end lost 5 bases, the J end lost 9 bases, and 20 bases lay between the germline ends. The germline V gene encodes CDR1 SGHTA and CDR2 FQGNSA. The CDR3 has 15 amino acids. In nucleotides, the CDR3 is TGTGCCAGCAGCCCCCCCCTTTTCGCCCAAATTGAGCAGTTCTTC. Its translation: CASSPPLFAQIEQFF.

Many counts were recorded for this clonotype. The V gene is TRBV6-1, the J gene TRBJ2-2, with 8 bases fitting TRBD2. Germline-derived CDR1 and CDR2 are MNHNS and SASEGT. The CDR3 loop spans 18 amino acids. The V gene end was trimmed by 1 base and the J gene end by 0 bases; junction bases not matched to a gene: 7. This CDR3 is CASSEGRSGIANTGELFF. Here the CDR3 DNA reads TGTGCCAGCAGTGAAGGGCGTAGCGGGATCGCGAACACCGGGGAGCTGTTTTTT.

This clonotype has ten or more counts. This chain links TRBV10-2 with TRBJ2-1; the D is unclear. The ends were cut back, 5 bases at V and 10 bases at J, with 9 bases in the middle. Germline V gives CDR1 WSHSY, CDR2 SAAADI. This CDR3 region has 11 residues. The CDR3 bases are TGCGCCAGCAGTAGAAAGGCGGAGCAGTTCTTC. This codes for CASSRKAEQFF.

The V gene is TRBV11-2, the J gene TRBJ2-3; 11 positions agree with TRBD1. Germline lookup yields CDR1 SGHAT and CDR2 FQNNGV. The V and J ends lost 0 bases and 7 bases, in that order; junction bases with no gene match: 6. The CDR3 runs to 16 residues. DNA of the CDR3: TGTGCCAGCAGCTTAGAAGGGACAGGGGGTCGAAATACGCAGTATTTT. Its translation is CASSLEGTGGRNTQYF.

This clonotype has just a few counts. This chain uses TRBV28 with TRBJ1-3; D gene ambiguous. V shed 2 bases and J shed 0 bases, with 5 bases lying between them. The CDR3 is made up of 14 amino acids. Germline V gives CDR1 MDHEN, CDR2 SYDVKM. The CDR3 bases are TGTGCCAGCAGTTTAACACACTCTGGAAACACCATATATTTT. It specifies CASSLTHSGNTIYF.

With respect to this clonotype: A much larger clonotype is one base distant, so this may be a read error. The CDR3 DNA follows: TGCGCCAGCAGCCAAGCGACTAGCGGGCAAGGGACCCAGTACTTC. It is translated as CASSQATSGQGTQYF. V usage is TRBV4-1 and J usage is TRBJ2-5; 10 positions agree with TRBD2. This CDR3 region has 15 residues. CDR1 is MGHRA and CDR2 is YSYEKL in the germline V gene.

For this clonotype: Just one base apart from a much larger clone, this may be a read error. The CDR3 sequence: CSARDKTSGGKSRYF. The CDR3, as DNA: TGCAGTGCTAGAGATAAGACTAGCGGGGGAAAGTCCCGGTACTTC. The V call is TRBV20-1, the J call TRBJ2-5; TRBD2 matches at 12 bases. This CDR3 is 15 amino acids long. J gave up 13 bases and V 0 bases, and 12 bases lay outside the gene matches. The germline gives CDR1 DFQATT, CDR2 SNEGSKA (reference sequence).

This clonotype was found many times. The rearrangement joins TRBV11-3 to TRBJ2-3; 13 bases agree with TRBD2. This CDR3 spans 17 amino acids. Germline V gene data show CDR1 as SGHNT and CDR2 as YENEEA. V dropped 5 bases and J dropped 3; count of bases not matched to a gene: 8. CDR3 sequence reads: CASSLRTSGRGTDTQYF. Written as DNA, the CDR3 is TGTGCCAGCAGCCTCAGGACTAGCGGGAGAGGGACAGATACGCAGTATTTT.

This clonotype was counted many times. The J gene is TRBJ2-5, the V gene TRBV12-5; 7 bases agree with TRBD1. CDR1 is LGHNT, CDR2 FRNRAP, per germline. J gave up 5 bases and V 3 bases, and 3 bases lay outside the gene matches. This CDR3 contains 13 residues. In nucleotides, the CDR3 is TGTGCTAGTGGTTTCAGGGGGAAGGAGACCCAGTACTTC. Translated: CASGFRGKETQYF. Full variable domain (missing parts from reference TRBV12-5 and TRBJ2-5): DARVTQTPRHKVTEMGQEVTMRCQPILGHNTVFWYRQTMMQGLELLAYFRNRAPLDDSGMPKDRFSAEMPDATLATLKIQPSEPRDSAVYFCASGFRGKETQYFGPGTRLLVL.

The genes are TRBV2 and TRBJ2-7; 7 bases are shared with TRBD1. V lost 8 bases, J lost 1 base, and 11 bases stayed unmatched. Germline V lookup: CDR1 SNHLY, CDR2 FYNNEI. CDR3 size: 15 residues. DNA of the CDR3: TGTGCCAGCGTTGAAATCCCCAGGGGGTCCTACGAGCAGTACTTC. It specifies CASVEIPRGSYEQYF.

In this sample, this clonotype turned up a few times. The genes are TRBV6-5 and TRBJ2-1, with D perhaps matching TRBD2 (6 bases). The CDR3 runs 16 residues. Germline V gene lookup returns CDR1 MNHEY and CDR2 SVGAGI. With 2 bases removed from V and 4 bases from J, the gap between germline ends came to 15 bases. CDR3 sequence reads: CASSYILAGPYNEQFF. For the CDR3, the DNA is TGTGCCAGCAGTTACATCCTGGCGGGACCTTACAATGAGCAGTTCTTC.

The chain recombines TRBV10-3 with TRBJ2-7; D might be TRBD1 or TRBD2, each matching 6 bases. Per the germline V gene, CDR1 is ENHRY and CDR2 is SYGVKD. The germline V and J ends were trimmed by 7 bases and 10 bases, with 29 bases remaining between them. The CDR3 loop spans 16 amino acids. Here the CDR3 reads CAIKSGVAGHFLYQYF. The CDR3 coding sequence is TGTGCCATCAAATCGGGAGTGGCGGGACATTTCTTGTATCAGTACTTC.

This clonotype was found once. The chain uses TRBV6-5 and TRBJ2-2, with 15 bases fitting TRBD2. The CDR3 totals 15 residues. Trimming cost V 8 bases and J 4 bases; bases outside gene matches: 2. Germline CDR1 is MNHEY and CDR2 is SVGAGI. DNA for the CDR3: TGTGCCAGCCGGACTAGCGGGAGGGGCACCGGGGAGCTGTTTTTT. It codes for CASRTSGRGTGELFF.

This clonotype is a singleton in its sample. At one end, the junction sequence differs from germline, possibly due to a read error. CDR3 sequence (DNA): TGCGCCAGCAGTGAGGAGACAGGGTCCCGGGAGCTGTTTTTT. Its protein product is CASSEETGSRELFF. The chain uses TRBV2 and TRBJ2-2; TRBD1 agrees at 7 bases. The CDR3 has 14 residues. Germline-derived CDR1 and CDR2 are SNHLY and FYNNEI.

This clonotype has ten or more counts. The V and J genes are TRBV19 and TRBJ1-6, with D tentatively TRBD1 (6 bases). CDR1 is LNHDA, CDR2 SQIVND, per germline (reference sequence). V was pared by 7 bases and J by 9 bases, with 16 bases between. The CDR3 is 14 amino acids. CDR3 sequence reads: CASKPTGEGSPLHF. The CDR3 DNA reads TGTGCCAGTAAACCGACAGGAGAAGGTTCACCCCTCCACTTT. Using reference TRBV19 and TRBJ1-6 for the parts outside the CDR3, the full variable domain is DGGITQSPKYLFRKEGQNVTLSCEQNLNHDAMYWYRQDPGQGLRLIYYSQIVNDFQKGDIAEGYSVSREKKESFPLTVTSAQKNPTAFYLCASKPTGEGSPLHFGNGTRLTVT.

There are a few counts of this clonotype. The chain recombines TRBV28 with TRBJ1-5, with D tentatively TRBD1 (6 bases). Per germline, CDR1 MDHEN and CDR2 SYDVKM. The CDR3 is made up of 15 amino acids. Trimming removed 5 bases at V and 4 bases at J, with 15 bases between. The chain's CDR3 is CASSLPGQINQPQHF. CDR3 nucleotide sequence: TGTGCCAGCAGTCTCCCCGGACAGATAAATCAGCCCCAGCATTTT.

The chain has TRBV12-3 or TRBV12-4 and TRBJ1-5; 7 nucleotides align to TRBD1. The CDR3 is made up of 17 amino acids. Losses at the gene ends were 6 bases for V and 5 bases for J; bases not matched to a gene: 16. The CDR3 DNA sequence: TGTGCCAGCAGCGACGCCGGGACAGTGGGGTATGATCAGCCCCAGCATTTT. This codes for CASSDAGTVGYDQPQHF.

As concerns this clonotype: The DNA is omitted, as the CDR3 cannot be located on it reliably, and the CDR3 follows TCRdb's listing. The chain employs TRBV25-1 and TRBJ1-2; TRBD1 reflects the table's D call only, with no check against the DNA. The CDR3 has 20 amino acids, counting both end residues. Per germline, CDR1 MGHDK and CDR2 SYGVNS. CDR3 region: CACSARGAAGTGGPFYGYTF.